This TCR beta chain was found in a study of shared clonotypes between healthy human individuals. Subsets obtained from CD4+ cells comprised CD45RA+ naive and CD45RA-negative memory cells. The assay ran at deep level. Generated by immunoSEQ multiplex PCR, the TCRdb table keeps only in-frame clones and is missing some. Found here are more than 2,000,000 clones, 93% of them singletons; the top ten hold about 0.37%. Points on this clone: Its specificity is unknown.

Findings and caveats of the study: Specimens sampled were limited to blood, with tissue repertoires likely differing.

V dropped 5 bases and J dropped 5; count of bases not matched to a gene: 12. This CDR3 spans 16 amino acids. Looked up from germline, CDR1 is WNHNN and CDR2 is SYGVQD (reference sequence). This receptor was identified in a man aged 18 to 30 in good health. Some clones in this sample may be carry-over from other donors' samples. The chain is built from TRBV10-1 and TRBJ2-5; 9 nucleotides line up with TRBD1. Sequencing was done on a sample of naive CD4+ T cells from PBMCs. Subset reported: CD45RA+ positively selected. CDR3 nucleotides: TGCGCCAGCAGTTGGGGACAGGGCCCCGTGGGGGAGACCCAGTACTTC. It encodes CASSWGQGPVGETQYF.